This TCR beta chain was sequenced for a study of blood T cell repertoires in COVID-19. The wider study: The study drew acute and convalescent COVID-19 samples from the United States, Italy and Spain. T cells, B-cell-depleted T cells, or PBMCs provided the cDNA or gDNA that served as material.

How the authors handled the data: Amplification from reference gene primers served as the basis for estimated nucleated cell counts. Sequencing was performed with immunoSEQ multiplex PCR; in TCRdb, only in-frame clones are kept and a portion is missing. V and J calls and clone size are those listed in that table; D and trimming were worked out from the DNA. The data contain about 260,000 clones, over 75% of them singletons. The CDR3 is 15 amino acids. CDR1 and CDR2 from the germline V gene are SGHTA and FQGNSA. Unmatched junction bases numbered 6, after V lost 5 bases and J lost 3 bases. The sample comprised peripheral blood. This chain connects TRBV7-2 to TRBJ1-2, with 10 positions matching TRBD1. This receptor was obtained from a woman aged 50 to 65 with acute or convalescent COVID-19. CDR3 protein: CASSRRTGGDYGYTF. For the CDR3, the DNA is TGTGCCAGCAGCCGCCGGACAGGGGGGGACTATGGCTACACCTTC.